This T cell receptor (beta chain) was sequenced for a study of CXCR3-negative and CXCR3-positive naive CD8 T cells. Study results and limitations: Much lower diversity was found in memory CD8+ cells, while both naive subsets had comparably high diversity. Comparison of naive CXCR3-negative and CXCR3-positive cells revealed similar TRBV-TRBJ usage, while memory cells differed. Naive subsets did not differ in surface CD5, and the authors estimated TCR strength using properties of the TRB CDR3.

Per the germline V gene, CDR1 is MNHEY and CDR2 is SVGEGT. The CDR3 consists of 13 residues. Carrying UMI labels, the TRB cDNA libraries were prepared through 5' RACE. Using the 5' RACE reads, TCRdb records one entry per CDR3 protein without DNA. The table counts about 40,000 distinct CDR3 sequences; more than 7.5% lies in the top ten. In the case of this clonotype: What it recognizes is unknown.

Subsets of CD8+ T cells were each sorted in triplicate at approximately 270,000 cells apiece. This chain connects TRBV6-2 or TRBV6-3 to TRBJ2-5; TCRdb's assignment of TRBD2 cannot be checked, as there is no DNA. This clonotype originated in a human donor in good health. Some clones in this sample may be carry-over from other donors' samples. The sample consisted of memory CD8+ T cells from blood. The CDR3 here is CASSGSLGGTQYF.